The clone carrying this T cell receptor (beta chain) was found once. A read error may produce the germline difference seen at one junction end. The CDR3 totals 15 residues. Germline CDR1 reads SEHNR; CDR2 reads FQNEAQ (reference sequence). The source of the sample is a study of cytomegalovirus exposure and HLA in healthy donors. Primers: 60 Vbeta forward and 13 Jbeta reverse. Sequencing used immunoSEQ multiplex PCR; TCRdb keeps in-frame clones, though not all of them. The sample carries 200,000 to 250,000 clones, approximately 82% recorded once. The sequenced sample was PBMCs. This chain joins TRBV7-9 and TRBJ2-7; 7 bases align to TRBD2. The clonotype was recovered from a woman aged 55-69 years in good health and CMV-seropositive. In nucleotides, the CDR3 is TGTTCCAGCAGCTTAGACGCTAGCGGAGTCTACGAGCAGTACTTC. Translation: CSSSLDASGVYEQYF.